The present T cell receptor (beta chain) was sequenced within a study of T cell repertoires in aging, cancer and after chemotherapy. Peripheral blood genomic DNA, not sorted cells or RNA, was the template. TRB rearrangements spanning V, D and J were amplified using mixed TRB-A/B primers. TCRdb re-derived calls from the multiplex PCR reads in MiXCR, one entry per CDR3 protein. The sample has about 10,000 distinct CDR3 sequences, 40% to 45% seen once. This sequence was found in a human donor in good health. The source material was blood.

CDR3 in DNA: TGTGCCAGCAGTCCCGAGGGGTCCTTTAGCAATCAGCCCCAGCATTTT. As protein: CASSPEGSFSNQPQHF. The chain combines TRBV6-6 with TRBJ1-5, with D possibly TRBD1 on 5 matching bases. Trimming cost V 5 bases and J 0 bases, with 14 bases left between them. The CDR3 covers 16 residues. The germline V gene encodes CDR1 MNHNY and CDR2 SVGAGI (reference sequence).